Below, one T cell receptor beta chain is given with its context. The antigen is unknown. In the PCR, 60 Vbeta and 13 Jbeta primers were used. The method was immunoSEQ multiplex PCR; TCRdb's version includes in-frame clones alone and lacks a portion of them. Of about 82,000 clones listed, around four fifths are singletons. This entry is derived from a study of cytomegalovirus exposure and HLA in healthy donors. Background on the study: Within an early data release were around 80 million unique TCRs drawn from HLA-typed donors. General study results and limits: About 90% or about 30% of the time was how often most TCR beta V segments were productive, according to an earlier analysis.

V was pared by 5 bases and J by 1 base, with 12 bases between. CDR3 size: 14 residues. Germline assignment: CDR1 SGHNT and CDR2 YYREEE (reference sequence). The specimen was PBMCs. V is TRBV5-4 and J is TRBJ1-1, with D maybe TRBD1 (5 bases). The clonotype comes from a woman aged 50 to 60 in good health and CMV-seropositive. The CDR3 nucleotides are TGTGCCAGCAGTTATGGACAAACGAACACTGAAGCTTTCTTT. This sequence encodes CASSYGQTNTEAFF.